This T cell receptor beta chain was identified in a study of blood T cell repertoires in COVID-19. Across the study: COVID-19 samples, acute and convalescent, were from the United States, Italy and Spain. T cells, B-cell-depleted T cells, or PBMCs supplied cDNA or gDNA.

Methods used by the authors: Reference gene primers were amplified, and this amplification served to estimate nucleated cell counts. Data came from immunoSEQ multiplex PCR; TCRdb stores just in-frame clones and leaves some out. V, J and clone size derive from that table, while D and trimming were established from the DNA sequence. The sample carries some 200,000 clones, 90% to 95% recorded once. This CDR3 is built from 17 residues. V was clipped by 3 bases and J by 5 bases; unmatched bases: 13. Germline V gene data show CDR1 as LNHNV and CDR2 as YYDKDF (reference sequence). This chain connects TRBV15 to TRBJ2-3, with 8 positions matching TRBD2. The sequence was obtained from a man aged 25-45 years with acute or convalescent COVID-19. Input material: peripheral blood. The CDR3 bases are TGTGCCACCAGCAGTCTAGCGGTGGTCCGGGGGGGAGATACGCAGTATTTT. This sequence encodes CATSSLAVVRGGDTQYF.